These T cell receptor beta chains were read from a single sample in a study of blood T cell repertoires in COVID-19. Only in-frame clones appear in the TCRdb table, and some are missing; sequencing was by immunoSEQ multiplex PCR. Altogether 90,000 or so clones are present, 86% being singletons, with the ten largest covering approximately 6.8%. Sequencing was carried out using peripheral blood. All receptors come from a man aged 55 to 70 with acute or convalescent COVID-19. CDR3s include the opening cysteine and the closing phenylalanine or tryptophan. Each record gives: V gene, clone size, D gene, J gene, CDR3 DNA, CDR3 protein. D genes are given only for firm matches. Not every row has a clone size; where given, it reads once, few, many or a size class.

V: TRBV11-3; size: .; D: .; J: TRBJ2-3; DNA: TGTGCCAGCAGCTTAGACAGGGCAGATACGCAGTATTTT; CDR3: CASSLDRADTQYF
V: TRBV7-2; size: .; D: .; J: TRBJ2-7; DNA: TGTGCCAGCAGCTTAGGGTCAGGGGTTGGGTACGAGCAGTACTTC; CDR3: CASSLGSGVGYEQYF
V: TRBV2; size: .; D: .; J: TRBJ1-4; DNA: TGTGCCAGCAGTGAGACGCGCGGACAGTTTGAAAAACTGTTTTTT; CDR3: CASSETRGQFEKLFF
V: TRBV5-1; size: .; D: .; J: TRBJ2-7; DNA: TGCGCCAGCAGGGACCTAGGGGGCTCCTACGAGCAGTACTTC; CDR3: CASRDLGGSYEQYF
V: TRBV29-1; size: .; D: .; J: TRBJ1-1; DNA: TGCAGCGTTGAATGGTGGGGGCGGAACACTGAAGCTTTCTTT; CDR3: CSVEWWGRNTEAFF
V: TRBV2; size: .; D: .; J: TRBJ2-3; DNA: TGTGCCAGCCAGGGGAGCACAGATACGCAGTATTTT; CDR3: CASQGSTDTQYF
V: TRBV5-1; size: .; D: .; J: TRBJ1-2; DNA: TGCGCCAGCAGCTCGACAGGTCTCGGGGGCTACACCTTC; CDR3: CASSSTGLGGYTF
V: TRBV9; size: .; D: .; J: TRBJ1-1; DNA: TGTGCCAGCAGCAGCTCAGGGGCCGTCACTGAAGCTTTCTTT; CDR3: CASSSSGAVTEAFF
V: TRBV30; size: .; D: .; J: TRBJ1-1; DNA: TGTGCCTGGAGTTCGGGGGACACTGAAGCTTTCTTT; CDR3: CAWSSGDTEAFF
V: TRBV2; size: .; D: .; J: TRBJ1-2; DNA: TGTGCCAGCAGCATAGAACAGCTCTATGGCTACACCTTC; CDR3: CASSIEQLYGYTF
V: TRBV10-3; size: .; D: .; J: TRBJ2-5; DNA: TGTGCCATCAGTGGGTCGAGACAAGAGACCCAGTACTTC; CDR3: CAISGSRQETQYF
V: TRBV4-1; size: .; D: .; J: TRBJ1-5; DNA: TGCGCCAGCAGCCAACCCCTGACAGCCACTTTGGGTCAGCCCCAGCATTTT; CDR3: CASSQPLTATLGQPQHF
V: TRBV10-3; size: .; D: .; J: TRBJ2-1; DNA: TGTGCCATCAGAGATTTGACAGGCATCAATGAGCAGTTCTTC; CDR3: CAIRDLTGINEQFF
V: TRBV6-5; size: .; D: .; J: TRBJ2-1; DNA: TGTGCCAGCACCCCCGAGGTGCGGCAGGGTGAGCAGTTCTTC; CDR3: CASTPEVRQGEQFF
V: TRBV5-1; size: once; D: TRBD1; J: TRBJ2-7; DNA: TGCGCCAGCAGCTTCGGGACAGGAGTCTACGAGCAGTACTTC; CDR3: CASSFGTGVYEQYF
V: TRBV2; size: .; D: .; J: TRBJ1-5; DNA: TGTGCCAGCAGTGAAGCCTCGCGGAACCAGCCCCAGCATTTT; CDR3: CASSEASRNQPQHF
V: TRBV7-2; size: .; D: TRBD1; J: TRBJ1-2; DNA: TGTGCCAGCAGCTCCTGGACAGGGGGCTATGGCTACACCTTC; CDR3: CASSSWTGGYGYTF
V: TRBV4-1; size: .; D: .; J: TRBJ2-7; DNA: TGCGCCAGCAGCCAAGAATGGGGCGTCTACGAGCAGTACTTC; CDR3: CASSQEWGVYEQYF
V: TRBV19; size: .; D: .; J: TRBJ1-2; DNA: TGTGCCAGTACCCCTCTAAGGGTGTCAGGGAACTATGGCTACACCTTC; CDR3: CASTPLRVSGNYGYTF
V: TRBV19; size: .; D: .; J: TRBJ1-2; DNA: TGTGCCAGTAGTAACCCCTTCACAGGGACGACTGGCTACACCTTC; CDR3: CASSNPFTGTTGYTF
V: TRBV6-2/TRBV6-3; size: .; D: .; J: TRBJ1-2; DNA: TGTGCCAGCAGCCTCGACAGAGACTATGGCTACACCTTC; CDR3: CASSLDRDYGYTF
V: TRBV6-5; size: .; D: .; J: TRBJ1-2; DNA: TGTGCCAGCAGTTTCCCTCAAGGGAGCGGGTGGAGTGGCTACACCTTC; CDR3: CASSFPQGSGWSGYTF
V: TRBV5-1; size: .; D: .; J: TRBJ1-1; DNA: TGCGCCAGCAGCAGGTGGACAGCAAGCTTGAACACTGAAGCTTTCTTT; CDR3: CASSRWTASLNTEAFF
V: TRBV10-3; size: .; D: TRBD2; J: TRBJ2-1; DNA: TGTGCCATCAGGACTAGCGGGGGCTACAATGAGCAGTTCTTC; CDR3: CAIRTSGGYNEQFF